At least ten counts were recorded for the clone carrying this T cell receptor beta chain. Its antigen is as yet unknown. This entry belongs to a study of blood T cells in healthy people across ages. The CDR3 sequence is 17 residues long. Germline CDR1 SGHRS, CDR2 YFSETQ. Trimming removed 2 bases from V and 10 bases from J, with 25 bases in between. Broader study findings: The study regarded diversity estimates from one million T cells as underestimates.

A second PCR, run for about 7 to 11 cycles, used a sample-barcoded 5' primer plus a J-beta primer mix. In TCRdb, the 5' RACE reads were re-called with MiXCR into one record per CDR3 protein. The sample yields 1.5 million to 2 million distinct CDR3 sequences, roughly 30% seen once. The sample consisted of blood. The chain joins TRBV5-1 to TRBJ2-1; perhaps D is TRBD1 or TRBD2 (7 bases each). The sequence was obtained from a woman younger than 45 in good health. CDR3 loop: CASSLGGVGGSLGEQFF. In DNA, the CDR3 is TGCGCCAGCAGCTTAGGGGGCGTTGGCGGGAGTCTGGGGGAGCAGTTCTTC.